What follows are 20 T cell receptor beta chains derived from one specimen sequenced in a study of cytomegalovirus exposure and HLA in healthy donors. Primers: 60 Vbeta forward and 13 Jbeta reverse. Sequencing was performed with immunoSEQ multiplex PCR; in TCRdb, only in-frame clones are kept and a portion is missing. The table records roughly 180,000 clones, just under 80% of them present only once. Sequenced input: PBMCs. These receptor sequences come from a woman aged 45-59 years in good health and CMV-seropositive.

The CDR3 sequence: CASRPQSSYEQYF. CDR3 nucleotides: TGTGCCAGTAGACCACAGAGCTCCTACGAGCAGTACTTC. V is TRBV19 and J is TRBJ2-7; D call uncertain. The CDR3 extends over 13 amino acids. Germline V CDR1 and CDR2: LNHDA, SQIVND (reference sequence). Trimming removed 6 bases at V and 0 bases at J, with 9 bases between. Based on the CDR3 plus reference TRBV19 and TRBJ2-7, the full variable domain is DGGITQSPKYLFRKEGQNVTLSCEQNLNHDAMYWYRQDPGQGLRLIYYSQIVNDFQKGDIAEGYSVSREKKESFPLTVTSAQKNPTAFYLCASRPQSSYEQYFGPGTRLTVT.

The chain links TRBV5-1 to TRBJ1-2; 7 bases agree with TRBD1. The CDR3 runs to 14 residues. V shed 4 bases and J 10 bases; nucleotides not matched to a gene: 13. Germline CDR1 reads SGHRS; CDR2 reads YFSETQ. This CDR3 is CASSPTRQGMAYTF. The CDR3 DNA is TGCGCCAGCAGCCCAACTAGACAGGGAATGGCCTACACCTTC.

This clone was seen just once. The V and J genes are TRBV6-4 and TRBJ2-1, with 8 bases fitting TRBD2. The junction had 8 bases not matched to a gene; V was cut back by 2 bases and J by 8 bases. The CDR3 totals 15 residues. CDR1 is MRHNA and CDR2 is SNTAGT in the germline V gene. CDR3 residues: CASSDAGGPTDEQFF. CDR3 in DNA: TGTGCCAGCAGTGACGCGGGGGGCCCGACGGATGAGCAGTTCTTC.

This sequence joins TRBV13 and TRBJ2-1, with 9 bases that match TRBD1. This CDR3 is 15 amino acids long. Germline V gives CDR1 PRHDT, CDR2 FYEKMQ (reference sequence). Trimming at V came to 5 bases and at J to 7 bases, leaving 9 bases not matched to a gene. CDR3 DNA: TGTGCCAGCAGCGGGGGGACAGGGCCGAGTAATGAGCAGTTCTTC. It specifies CASSGGTGPSNEQFF.

The J gene is TRBJ2-7, the V gene TRBV5-1, with D possibly TRBD2 on 5 matching bases. This CDR3 is built from 15 residues. Trimming shortened V by 2 bases and J by 5 bases, and 17 bases separated the two germline ends. Germline loops: CDR1 SGHRS, CDR2 YFSETQ. As DNA, the CDR3 is TGCGCCAGCAGCTTAGGGAGAGGGATTGACGACGAGCAGTACTTC. Its translation is CASSLGRGIDDEQYF.

A single count supports this clone. The chain uses TRBV9 and TRBJ2-1, with D possibly TRBD2 on 5 matching bases. This CDR3 spans 17 amino acids. V shed 0 bases and J shed 1 base, with 14 bases lying between them. Germline assignment: CDR1 SGDLS and CDR2 YYNGEE. The CDR3 DNA sequence: TGTGCCAGCAGCGTAGCTGTAGCTAGCCTTTCCTACAATGAGCAGTTCTTC. Protein sequence: CASSVAVASLSYNEQFF.

The chain recombines TRBV29-1 with TRBJ1-1; D gene unclear. Germline loops: CDR1 SQVTM, CDR2 ANQGSEA. The CDR3 covers 11 residues. V lost 3 bases, J lost 7 bases, and 9 bases lay in between. The CDR3 region is CSVDRSGEAFF. Written as DNA, the CDR3 is TGCAGCGTTGATCGGTCAGGTGAAGCTTTCTTT.

The chain carries TRBV5-1 and TRBJ2-5; D tentatively reads TRBD1 or TRBD2 (9 bases each). The V end lost 5 bases, the J end lost 5 bases, and 28 bases lay between the germline ends. The CDR3 runs to 18 residues. Germline V gives CDR1 SGHRS, CDR2 YFSETQ. CDR3 bases: TGCGCCAGCAGTTCTGGACAGGGGTCCTTTACTAGCGGGGAGACCCAGTACTTC. It encodes CASSSGQGSFTSGETQYF.

The V and J genes are TRBV7-9 and TRBJ1-5; D is undetermined. Trimming removed 4 bases from V and 6 bases from J, with 10 bases in between. Germline values: CDR1 SEHNR, CDR2 FQNEAQ (reference sequence). This CDR3 is 13 amino acids long. In DNA, the CDR3 is TGTGCCAGCAGCTCAGGTGGAGGTCAGCCCCAGCATTTT. This translates into CASSSGGGQPQHF.

The chain is built from TRBV7-9 and TRBJ2-4, with 11 positions matching TRBD2. Germline V gives CDR1 SEHNR, CDR2 FQNEAQ (reference sequence). V was clipped by 5 bases and J by 10 bases; unmatched bases: 13. The length of the CDR3 is 16 residues. CDR3 in amino acids: CASSLTSGVPRGIQYF. The CDR3 nucleotides read TGTGCCAGCAGCCTGACTAGCGGGGTTCCCCGGGGGATTCAGTACTTC.

With respect to this clone: Compared with germline, one end of the junction differs, possibly owing to a read error. The chain joins TRBV4-1 to TRBJ1-1; 7 bases align to TRBD1. The length of the CDR3 is 16 residues. The germline V gene has CDR1 MGHRA and CDR2 YSYEKL. The CDR3 region has the DNA TGTGCCAGCAAAGAGGGGGCGTCATTGGGCGGCACTGAAGCTTTCTTT. This gives the protein CASKEGASLGGTEAFF.

The V gene is TRBV19, the J gene TRBJ1-5; D is perhaps TRBD1 (6 bases). V shed 8 bases and J shed 5 bases, with 22 bases lying between them. The CDR3 covers 16 residues. Germline loops: CDR1 LNHDA, CDR2 SQIVND (reference sequence). CDR3 amino acids: CASSYLQGTLDQPQHF. For the CDR3, the DNA is TGTGCCAGTTCCTACCTACAGGGTACCTTGGATCAGCCCCAGCATTTT.

The chain joins TRBV9 to TRBJ2-1; D might be TRBD2 (6 bases). The CDR3 loop spans 14 amino acids. Per the germline V gene, CDR1 is SGDLS and CDR2 is YYNGEE. Deletions cut 0 bases from V and 8 bases from J, with 12 bases between. The CDR3 here is CASSVASSEDEQFF. CDR3 nucleotide sequence: TGTGCCAGCAGCGTAGCTTCTAGCGAGGATGAGCAGTTCTTC.

V usage is TRBV9 and J usage is TRBJ1-1; 12 nucleotides line up with TRBD1. The length of the CDR3 is 16 residues. V lost 3 bases, J lost 4 bases, and 7 bases stayed unmatched. Germline lookup yields CDR1 SGDLS and CDR2 YYNGEE. This CDR3 reads CASSARDRGRGTEAFF. In DNA, the CDR3 is TGTGCCAGCAGCGCCCGGGACAGGGGGCGCGGCACTGAAGCTTTCTTT.

The genes are TRBV29-1 and TRBJ2-7; no clear D gene. Trimming took off 2 bases at V and 1 base at J, with 3 bases between the two ends. This CDR3 comprises 11 residues. Per the germline V gene, CDR1 is SQVTM and CDR2 is ANQGSEA. The CDR3 spells CSVERSYEQYF. In nucleotides, the CDR3 is TGCAGCGTTGAACGGTCCTACGAGCAGTACTTC.

The chain links TRBV4-2 to TRBJ2-2; D remains ambiguous. There are 15 residues in the CDR3. The V and J ends lost 1 base and 5 bases respectively, with 11 bases between them. Germline V gene sequence: CDR1 LGHNA, CDR2 YNFKEQ. In DNA form, the CDR3 reads TGTGCCAGCAGCCAAGCCCGCGCCGCGACCGGGGAGCTGTTTTTT. Protein product: CASSQARAATGELFF.

V and J are TRBV19 and TRBJ1-5, with D perhaps matching TRBD1 (6 bases). The V and J ends lost 6 bases and 1 base respectively, with 10 bases between them. The germline V gene has CDR1 LNHDA and CDR2 SQIVND (reference sequence). This CDR3 contains 14 residues. In DNA, the CDR3 is TGTGCCAGTAGCACAGGGTCAAGCAATCAGCCCCAGCATTTT. Amino acid sequence: CASSTGSSNQPQHF. Filled out from reference TRBV19 and TRBJ1-5, the complete variable domain reads DGGITQSPKYLFRKEGQNVTLSCEQNLNHDAMYWYRQDPGQGLRLIYYSQIVNDFQKGDIAEGYSVSREKKESFPLTVTSAQKNPTAFYLCASSTGSSNQPQHFGDGTRLSIL.

V usage is TRBV6-1 and J usage is TRBJ2-7, with D maybe TRBD2 (6 bases). Germline V gene data show CDR1 as MNHNS and CDR2 as SASEGT. This CDR3 spans 13 amino acids. V was trimmed by 4 bases and J by 4 bases, leaving 11 bases between them. CDR3 nucleotides: TGTGCCAGCAGTGCGGGGGTGAGGTACGAGCAGTACTTC. Amino acid sequence: CASSAGVRYEQYF.

The chain couples TRBV19 to TRBJ2-7; 9 bases match TRBD1. Germline assignment: CDR1 LNHDA and CDR2 SQIVND (reference sequence). V trimming: 5 bases; J trimming: 3 bases; junction bases outside the gene matches: 14. This CDR3 contains 17 residues. This CDR3 is CASSLSASGGQGYEQYF. Written as DNA, the CDR3 is TGTGCCAGTAGTCTATCTGCCTCCGGGGGACAGGGCTACGAGCAGTACTTC. Using reference TRBV19 and TRBJ2-7 for the parts outside the CDR3, the full variable domain is DGGITQSPKYLFRKEGQNVTLSCEQNLNHDAMYWYRQDPGQGLRLIYYSQIVNDFQKGDIAEGYSVSREKKESFPLTVTSAQKNPTAFYLCASSLSASGGQGYEQYFGPGTRLTVT.

This chain uses TRBV7-9 with TRBJ1-3, with D unclear. V gave up 4 bases and J gave up 0 bases, with 10 bases separating them. CDR1 and CDR2 (germline): SEHNR, FQNEAQ (reference sequence). CDR3 size: 15 residues. The CDR3 here is CASSSRATSGNTIYF. For the CDR3, the DNA is TGTGCCAGCAGCTCGCGGGCGACCTCTGGAAACACCATATATTTT.